This T cell receptor (beta chain) was obtained from a study of Graves' ophthalmopathy and Graves' hyperthyroidism. Transcripts of RNA were the source for amplifying TCR beta CDR3 regions. First-round RT-PCR relied on HTBI primers, and a second-round multiplex PCR came next. MiXCR, applied by TCRdb to the multiplex PCR reads, yields one record per CDR3 protein. The table lists around 1.1 million distinct CDR3 sequences, about 36% of them singletons. V dropped 2 bases and J dropped 2; count of bases not matched to a gene: 3. Germline-derived CDR1 and CDR2 are MNHEY and SVGAGI. The CDR3 loop spans 14 amino acids. Reliance was placed on clinical symptoms, serum thyroxine, TRAb, thyroid ultrasound and orbital computed tomography for diagnosis.

This sequence was found in an adult man with Graves' hyperthyroidism. The sample comprised peripheral blood or thyroid tissue (not recorded which). J is TRBJ2-7 and V is TRBV6-5, with 7 nucleotides matching TRBD2. The CDR3, as DNA: TGTGCCAGCAGTTACCGGCGGGAGCCCTACGAGCAGTACTTC. Amino acid sequence: CASSYRREPYEQYF.